This T cell receptor (beta chain) was captured by sequencing in a study of cytomegalovirus exposure and HLA in healthy donors. The study, taken as a whole, reports: Excluded were some V segments that proved indistinguishable, including TRBV6-2 and TRBV6-3. Cytomegalovirus status was reportedly diagnosed by the classifier with high specificity and sensitivity. In a later analysis, HLA-associated beta chains showed higher expansion and lower generation probabilities than comparable chains. As a later analysis revealed, most CMV-associated TCR beta chains appeared HLA-restricted.

Germline trimming cut 4 bases from V and 0 bases from J; bases unmatched to any gene: 6. The CDR3 is 17 residues long. Per germline, CDR1 SGHKS and CDR2 YYEKEE (reference sequence). Regarding this clone: The antigen is not known.

The PCR ran on 60 Vbeta and 13 Jbeta primers. The data were produced by immunoSEQ multiplex PCR, yet TCRdb's version contains in-frame clones alone and is incomplete. The data show hundreds of thousands of clones, roughly 73% seen once. The sequence derives from a boy younger than 18 in good health and CMV-seronegative. The chain recombines TRBV5-5 with TRBJ1-6; 8 nucleotides agree with TRBD1. The specimen sequenced was PBMCs. CDR3 residues: CASSPTGVSSYNSPLHF. The CDR3 nucleotides are TGTGCCAGCAGCCCGACAGGGGTTAGCTCCTATAATTCACCCCTCCACTTT.